The entry below gives a single T cell receptor (beta chain) sequence along with its context. Its specificity is unknown. Gene names are mouse gene names. The sequenced fragment ends 1 residue before the CDR3 boundary, so the rest is inferred from the germline J gene. CDR3 size: 14 residues. CDR1 is KGHPV, CDR2 FQNQEV, per germline (reference sequence). V lost 2 bases, J lost 3 bases, and 9 bases lay in between. This record belongs to a study of tissue T cells after allogeneic stem cell transplantation. The study's findings and limits: Within patients, tissue anatomy strongly shaped TCR repertoire composition. The patient cohort was small and clinically heterogeneous, with limited sampling depth. Across patients, clones rarely overlapped, yet motif clusters were shared tissue-specifically.

Time point reported: mouse harvest day 7 after allogeneic transplant. Each mouse received 10^7 T-cell-depleted marrow cells plus 10^6 splenic CD5+ T cells by tail vein. Tissues came from B6→BALB/c major-mismatch GVHD mice at day 7 or 14. Here immunoSEQ multiplex PCR was the method, and the copy in TCRdb shows in-frame clones only, minus some. The sample has more than 7,000 clones; roughly half are singletons. Sequencing used gut tissue. The chain joins TRBV26 to TRBJ2-5; perhaps TRBD2 as D (6 bases). The receptor was derived from a female BALB/c mouse given C57BL/6 T cells with graft-versus-host disease after an allogeneic hematopoietic cell transplant. CDR3 amino acids: CASSLELGQDTQYF. CDR3 DNA (partial): TGTGCCAGCAGTCTGGAACTGGGACAAGACACCCAGTAC.